The clone carrying this T cell receptor beta chain was recorded a few times. These data come from a study of beta chain features in type 1 diabetes. V dropped 2 bases and J dropped 2; count of bases not matched to a gene: 3. The germline V gene encodes CDR1 GTSNPN and CDR2 SVGIG (reference sequence). This CDR3 comprises 17 residues. The authors reverse transcribed all of the isolated RNA, so sequencing captured expressed TCRB transcripts. Data came from immunoSEQ multiplex PCR; TCRdb stores just in-frame clones and leaves some out. In the table there are 400,000 to 500,000 clones, over 11% of which are singletons.

This TCR came from a young man in good health. Sequenced sample: naive CD4+ T cells from blood. The gene calls are TRBV30 and TRBJ2-4; TRBD2 aligns across 16 bases. CDR3 bases: TGTGCCTGGAGTACGGGACTAGCGGGAGGGACCAAAAACATTCAGTACTTC. Protein product: CAWSTGLAGGTKNIQYF.